A single T cell receptor beta chain is shown here with its context. With 0 bases removed from V and 4 bases from J, the gap between germline ends came to 14 bases. The length of the CDR3 is 16 residues. CDR1 KGHSH and CDR2 LQKENI come from the germline V gene. This entry is derived from a study of blood T cell repertoires in COVID-19. About the research overall: COVID-19 samples collected from the United States, Italy and Spain covered acute and convalescent phases.

The table came from immunoSEQ multiplex PCR; TCRdb's copy has only in-frame clones and leaves some out. The sample shows over 250,000 clones, around 85% of them seen only once. This chain connects TRBV18 to TRBJ2-3, with D unresolved. Sequenced sample: peripheral blood. This TCR came from a woman between 65 and 79 years old with acute or convalescent COVID-19. CDR3 nucleotide sequence: TGTGCCAGCTCACCACCTCAACAGTACTTGGCAGATACGCAGTATTTT. Translation: CASSPPQQYLADTQYF. Based on the CDR3 plus reference TRBV18 and TRBJ2-3, the full variable domain is NAGVMQNPRHLVRRRGQEARLRCSPMKGHSHVYWYRQLPEEGLKFMVYLQKENIIDESGMPKERFSAEFPKEGPSILRIQQVVRGDSAAYFCASSPPQQYLADTQYFGPGTRLTVL.